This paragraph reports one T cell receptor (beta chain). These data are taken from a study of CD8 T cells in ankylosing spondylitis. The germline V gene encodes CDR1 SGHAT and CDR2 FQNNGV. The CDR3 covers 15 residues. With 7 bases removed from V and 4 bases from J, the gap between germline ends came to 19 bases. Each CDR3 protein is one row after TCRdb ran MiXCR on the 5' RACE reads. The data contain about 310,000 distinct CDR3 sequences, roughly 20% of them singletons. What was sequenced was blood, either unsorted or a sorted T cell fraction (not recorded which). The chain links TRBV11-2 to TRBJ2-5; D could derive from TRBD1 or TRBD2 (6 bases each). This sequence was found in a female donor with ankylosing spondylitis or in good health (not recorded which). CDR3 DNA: TGTGCCAGCACCGAGGTCGGGGGCCTGGCAGAGACCCAGTACTTC. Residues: CASTEVGGLAETQYF.